The clone carrying this TCR beta chain appeared many times. No antigen is known for it. A read error may produce the germline difference seen at one junction end. MiXCR was run by TCRdb on the multiplex PCR reads, yielding one entry per CDR3 protein. The sample has approximately 230,000 distinct CDR3 sequences, roughly a third seen once; the top ten hold roughly 3.5%. Germline V gene sequence: CDR1 SSHAT, CDR2 FNYEAQ (reference sequence). The CDR3 runs to 15 residues. The sample originates from a study of breast tumors, draining lymph nodes, adjacent tissues. The study, taken as a whole, reports: Compared with lymph nodes, tumors were less diverse; compared with nontumor tissue, more. Luminal-like breast cancer showed significantly greater tumor-nontumor repertoire similarity than basal-like breast cancer did. The lymph node origin of tumor T cells was framed as consistent with a hypothesis, not demonstrated. Findings are consistent with lymph node origin and intratumoral expansion of most tumor T cells.

The lymph nodes were axillary draining lymph nodes from breast cancer patients. The origin of this receptor is a female donor with breast cancer. Some clones in this sample may be carry-over from other donors' samples. V and J are TRBV7-7 and TRBJ2-5; 10 bases line up with TRBD2. The sequenced sample consisted of axillary lymph node tissue. The CDR3 nucleotides are TGTGCTAGCAGCTTAACGGGACTAGCGCGAGAGACCCAGTACTTC. Protein sequence: CASSLTGLARETQYF.